The clone carrying this T cell receptor (beta chain) was recorded a few times. The V gene's germline CDR1 is LGHDT and CDR2 YNNKEL (reference sequence). CDR3 length equals 15 residues. The V and J ends lost 4 bases and 3 bases, in that order; junction bases with no gene match: 7. In the original analysis: Reference gene primer amplification gave nucleated cell count estimates. Sequenced by immunoSEQ multiplex PCR; TCRdb stores in-frame clones only, minus some. V and J calls and clone size are those listed in that table; D and trimming were worked out from the DNA. The sample lists about 280,000 clones; 83% were seen once. The sample comes from a study of blood T cell repertoires in COVID-19. As for the study in general: Specimens from acute and convalescent COVID-19 originated in the United States, Italy and Spain.

The TCR comes from a woman aged 50 to 60 who had recovered from COVID-19. The sequenced sample was peripheral blood. This chain uses TRBV3-1 (or the pseudogene TRBV3-2) with TRBJ2-7, with TRBD2 matching 9 bases. The CDR3 is CASSRPRGGNYEQYF. The CDR3 coding sequence is TGTGCCAGCAGCCGCCCGCGGGGGGGTAACTACGAGCAGTACTTC.